The 6 T cell receptor beta chains reported below all come from one sample, sequenced in a study of blood T cells in healthy people across ages. The use of a sample-barcoded 5' primer and a J-beta primer mix characterized a second PCR of about 6 to 12 cycles. MiXCR, run by TCRdb on the 5' RACE reads, gives a single entry per CDR3 protein. The sample yields 580,000 or so distinct CDR3 sequences, more than 45% seen once. The sequenced sample consisted of blood. The receptors stem from a man older than 75 in good health.

V is TRBV4-3 and J is TRBJ2-1; 15 nucleotides agree with TRBD2. J gave up 0 bases and V 3 bases, and 6 bases lay outside the gene matches. CDR3 length: 19 amino acids. The V gene's germline CDR1 is LGHNA and CDR2 YSLEER. This CDR3 is CASSQGLAGGVGSYNEQFF. The CDR3 nucleotides are TGCGCCAGCAGCCAGGGACTAGCGGGGGGCGTGGGCTCCTACAATGAGCAGTTCTTC.

CDR3 sequence (DNA): TGTGCCAGCAGCGTACAGGGACTAGCGGTGGAGACCCAGTACTTC. Encoded protein: CASSVQGLAVETQYF. The rearrangement links TRBV9 to TRBJ2-5, with TRBD2 matching over 11 bases. The J segment lost 5 bases and the V segment lost 1 base, leaving 4 bases of the junction unmatched. CDR3 length: 15 residues. Germline values: CDR1 SGDLS, CDR2 YYNGEE.

This clonotype was found a few times. This chain links TRBV20-1 with TRBJ2-4; D gene unclear. The closer fit of TRBJ2-7 to the DNA end suggests the J call may be wrong. CDR3 size: 12 residues. Germline V CDR1 and CDR2: DFQATT, SNEGSKA (reference sequence). The CDR3 DNA is TGCAGTGCTAACGGACGTAGCCCCGAGCAGTACTTC. This sequence encodes CSANGRSPEQYF.

This clonotype occurred a few times. This sequence joins TRBV6-2 or TRBV6-3 and TRBJ2-4; D tentatively reads TRBD1 or TRBD2 (5 bases each). With 2 bases removed from V and 0 bases from J, the gap between germline ends came to 8 bases. Germline assignment: CDR1 MNHEY and CDR2 SVGEGT. There are 15 residues in the CDR3. This CDR3 is CASSYGGVAKNIQYF. The CDR3 DNA reads TGTGCCAGCAGTTACGGGGGAGTAGCCAAAAACATTCAGTACTTC.

The J gene is TRBJ2-2, the V gene TRBV24-1; D perhaps matches TRBD2 (6 bases). CDR3 length: 17 amino acids. Trimming shortened V by 0 bases and J by 5 bases, and 15 bases separated the two germline ends. Germline-derived CDR1 and CDR2 are KGHDR and SFDVKD. The CDR3 DNA sequence: TGTGCCACCAGTGATTTGTGGGAGGCTCGAGGAACCGGGGAGCTGTTTTTT. Protein: CATSDLWEARGTGELFF.

The V gene is TRBV7-3, the J gene TRBJ2-1; TRBD2 agrees at 13 bases. Trimming cost V 1 base and J 4 bases; bases outside gene matches: 1. The CDR3 covers 16 residues. The germline gives CDR1 SGHTA, CDR2 FQGTGA. As DNA, the CDR3 is TGTGCCAGCAGCTTAAGGGGACTAGCGGGGTACAATGAGCAGTTCTTC. This translates into CASSLRGLAGYNEQFF.